Listed below are T cell receptor beta chains from one sample, sequenced in a study of blood T cells in healthy people across ages. MiXCR, applied by TCRdb to the 5' RACE reads, yields one record per CDR3 protein. The repertoire holds 700,000 to 1,000,000 distinct CDR3 sequences, with around two fifths as singletons. Sequenced sample: blood. The origin of the receptors is a man in his 60s in good health. Both conserved end residues are part of each CDR3. Each record gives: D gene, V gene, J gene, clone size, CDR3 length, CDR3 DNA, CDR3 protein. A D gene is named only where the DNA matches it firmly. Clone sizes are given selectively: once, few, many, or a class where the clone is expanded.

D: NA; V: TRBV9; J: TRBJ2-3; size: NA; length: 17; DNA: TGTGCCAGCAGCCCCTGGGAGGGGGGGAGAGTCACAGATACGCAGTATTTT; CDR3: CASSPWEGGRVTDTQYF
D: NA; V: TRBV15; J: TRBJ2-5; size: NA; length: 15; DNA: TGTGCCACCAGCAGAGATGCAAAGGGTGGAGAGACCCAGTACTTC; CDR3: CATSRDAKGGETQYF
D: NA; V: TRBV13; J: TRBJ2-5; size: NA; length: 12; DNA: TGTGCCAGCCGGGGGACCCAAGAGACCCAGTACTTC; CDR3: CASRGTQETQYF
D: TRBD1; V: TRBV12-3/TRBV12-4; J: TRBJ2-7; size: NA; length: 14; DNA: TGTGCCAGCATGGGGACAGGGGGCCTCTACGAGCAGTACTTC; CDR3: CASMGTGGLYEQYF
D: TRBD2; V: TRBV7-3; J: TRBJ2-1; size: few; length: 15; DNA: TGTGCCAGCAGCTTAGGACTAGCGGCCAACAATGAGCAGTTCTTC; CDR3: CASSLGLAANNEQFF
D: NA; V: TRBV28; J: TRBJ2-3; size: NA; length: 14; DNA: TGTGCCAGCAGTTTAGGCCTCGGGGTCGATACGCAGTATTTT; CDR3: CASSLGLGVDTQYF
D: NA; V: TRBV28; J: TRBJ1-4; size: NA; length: 14; DNA: TGTGCCAGTAGACCCCTGAGTCAACATGAAAAACTGTTTTTT; CDR3: CASRPLSQHEKLFF
D: NA; V: TRBV12-3/TRBV12-4; J: TRBJ2-3; size: NA; length: 13; DNA: TGTGCCAGCAGTTTGAGACCGCCAGATACGCAGTATTTT; CDR3: CASSLRPPDTQYF
D: NA; V: TRBV7-7; J: TRBJ2-1; size: NA; length: 16; DNA: TGTGCTAGCAGCCCCCTTCCGAGAGGGGGAATGGGTGAGCAGTTCTTC; CDR3: CASSPLPRGGMGEQFF
D: TRBD1; V: TRBV7-9; J: TRBJ2-4; size: NA; length: 15; DNA: TGTGCCAGCAGCCCGCCGAGACAGGGAGTGGTGGAGCAGTACTTC; CDR3: CASSPPRQGVVEQYF
D: TRBD2; V: TRBV11-3; J: TRBJ2-1; size: NA; length: 16; DNA: TGTGCCAGCAGCTCACCGTGGACGGGGGGGGGCAATGAGCAGTTCTTC; CDR3: CASSSPWTGGGNEQFF
D: NA; V: TRBV14; J: TRBJ1-2; size: NA; length: 13; DNA: TGTGTCAGCAGCCAAGATCAACAGTATGGCTACACCTTC; CDR3: CVSSQDQQYGYTF
D: NA; V: TRBV7-2; J: TRBJ2-7; size: NA; length: 16; DNA: TGTGCCAGCAGCTTAGTCCCCCAGGGGTGGACCTACGAGCAGTACTTC; CDR3: CASSLVPQGWTYEQYF
D: NA; V: TRBV5-1; J: TRBJ2-3; size: NA; length: 14; DNA: TGCGCCAGCAGCTTGATAGTCACCCTAGGTACGCAGTATTTT; CDR3: CASSLIVTLGTQYF
D: NA; V: TRBV2; J: TRBJ2-4; size: many; length: 14; DNA: TGTGCCAGCATGGCCAGGGTTGACAAAAACATTCAGTACTTC; CDR3: CASMARVDKNIQYF
D: NA; V: TRBV6-5; J: TRBJ2-7; size: NA; length: 15; DNA: TGTGCCAGCAGTTACTCGTGGCGGACCATCTACGAGCAGTACTTC; CDR3: CASSYSWRTIYEQYF
D: NA; V: TRBV29-1; J: TRBJ1-1; size: NA; length: 13; DNA: TGCAGCGTCGGAACAGGGTGGGACACTGAAGCTTTCTTT; CDR3: CSVGTGWDTEAFF
D: NA; V: TRBV27; J: TRBJ1-6; size: NA; length: 16; DNA: TGTGCCAGCAGTTACCTATCAGGGGTCTATAATTCACCCCTCCACTTT; CDR3: CASSYLSGVYNSPLHF
D: NA; V: TRBV6-2/TRBV6-3; J: TRBJ2-5; size: few; length: 13; DNA: TGTGCCAGCCAGATCAGGACCCAAGAGACCCAGTACTTC; CDR3: CASQIRTQETQYF
D: NA; V: TRBV7-9; J: TRBJ1-1; size: NA; length: 12; DNA: TGTGCCAGCAGCGCCGAAGTGGTTGTTGCTTTCTTT; CDR3: CASSAEVVVAFF
D: TRBD1; V: TRBV20-1; J: TRBJ1-2; size: NA; length: 13; DNA: TGCAGTGCTAGTGTACAGGGGGAGGTTGGCTACACCTTC; CDR3: CSASVQGEVGYTF
D: NA; V: TRBV6-5; J: TRBJ2-3; size: NA; length: 15; DNA: TGTGCCAGCAGTTACGCCAGTTGGGCCATAGATACGCAGTATTTT; CDR3: CASSYASWAIDTQYF
D: TRBD2; V: TRBV6-6; J: TRBJ2-1; size: many; length: 15; DNA: TGTGCCAGCAGTTACCCTCGGGGGGAAGGAAATGAGCAGTTCTTC; CDR3: CASSYPRGEGNEQFF
D: NA; V: TRBV30; J: TRBJ2-1; size: NA; length: 11; DNA: TGTGCCCGCAGGGGGGGAAATGAGCAGTTCTTC; CDR3: CARRGGNEQFF
D: TRBD1; V: TRBV9; J: TRBJ2-2; size: few; length: 16; DNA: TGTGCCAGCAGCCACGCCGGGACAGGGGTATCGGGGGAGCTGTTTTTT; CDR3: CASSHAGTGVSGELFF
D: TRBD2; V: TRBV4-3; J: TRBJ2-1; size: NA; length: 17; DNA: TGCGCCAGCAGCCAAGATCTCGGACTAGCGGGGGCCAATGAGCAGTTCTTC; CDR3: CASSQDLGLAGANEQFF
D: TRBD2; V: TRBV27; J: TRBJ2-5; size: few; length: 18; DNA: TGTGCCAGCAGTGTTCGGGGACTAGCGGGGAGATACCAAGAGACCCAGTACTTC; CDR3: CASSVRGLAGRYQETQYF
D: TRBD1; V: TRBV5-6; J: TRBJ1-6; size: NA; length: 15; DNA: TGTGCCAGCAGCTTCGGGGACAGGGGTAATTCACCCCTCCACTTT; CDR3: CASSFGDRGNSPLHF
D: NA; V: TRBV6-2/TRBV6-3; J: TRBJ1-5; size: NA; length: 12; DNA: TGTGCCGGCAGTTACGCCGGGGCGCCCCAGCATTTT; CDR3: CAGSYAGAPQHF
D: NA; V: TRBV7-3; J: TRBJ2-1; size: few; length: 15; DNA: TGTGCCAGCAGCTTACAGGCTAGCGCCTACAATGAGCAGTTCTTC; CDR3: CASSLQASAYNEQFF
D: NA; V: TRBV29-1; J: TRBJ2-1; size: once; length: 12; DNA: TGCAGCGCCGGGGCCCCGAACAATGAGCAGTTCTTC; CDR3: CSAGAPNNEQFF
D: TRBD1; V: TRBV6-2/TRBV6-3; J: TRBJ2-3; size: NA; length: 15; DNA: TGTGCCAGCCAACCGACAGGGCGAGGCACAGATACGCAGTATTTT; CDR3: CASQPTGRGTDTQYF
D: TRBD2; V: TRBV5-6; J: TRBJ2-1; size: NA; length: 17; DNA: TGTGCCAGCAGCTTGGACGCTGGGACTAGCGGGGGTAATGAGCAGTTCTTC; CDR3: CASSLDAGTSGGNEQFF
D: NA; V: TRBV28; J: TRBJ1-1; size: NA; length: 15; DNA: TGTGCCAGCAGGGCGGGACGCTTCATGAACACTGAAGCTTTCTTT; CDR3: CASRAGRFMNTEAFF
D: TRBD1; V: TRBV2; J: TRBJ2-7; size: NA; length: 14; DNA: TGTGCCAGCAGTCGGACAGGGTTGACCTACGAGCAGTACTTC; CDR3: CASSRTGLTYEQYF
D: NA; V: TRBV20-1; J: TRBJ1-1; size: NA; length: 10; DNA: TGCAGTGCAGAAAGAGGTGAAGCTTTCTTT; CDR3: CSAERGEAFF
D: NA; V: TRBV18; J: TRBJ2-5; size: NA; length: 14; DNA: TGTGCCAGCTCACCAACCGGAACCAGGGAGACCCAGTACTTC; CDR3: CASSPTGTRETQYF
D: TRBD1; V: TRBV6-5; J: TRBJ1-6; size: few; length: 18; DNA: TGTGCCAGCAGTTCTCTAACCGGGACAGGGGGCTATAATTCACCCCTCCACTTT; CDR3: CASSSLTGTGGYNSPLHF
D: TRBD1; V: TRBV5-1; J: TRBJ1-6; size: few; length: 15; DNA: TGCGCCAGCAGCGCGGGACAGGGAACTAACTCACCCCTCCACTTT; CDR3: CASSAGQGTNSPLHF
D: TRBD2; V: TRBV10-3; J: TRBJ2-1; size: many; length: 15; DNA: TGTGCCATCAGCGGGGGGGGACTAAGTACAAATGAGCAGTTCTTC; CDR3: CAISGGGLSTNEQFF
D: NA; V: TRBV7-2; J: TRBJ2-3; size: NA; length: 11; DNA: TGTGCCAGCAGCCAAAGGGGGGGCAGGTATTTT; CDR3: CASSQRGGRYF
D: TRBD1; V: TRBV20-1; J: TRBJ1-5; size: NA; length: 15; DNA: TGCAGTGCTAGGGACAGGTCGTATAGCAATCAGCCCCAGCATTTT; CDR3: CSARDRSYSNQPQHF
D: TRBD1; V: TRBV20-1; J: TRBJ1-2; size: NA; length: 15; DNA: TGCAGTGCCGCGAGGGGACAGTCGCTCCACTGTGGCTACACCTTC; CDR3: CSAARGQSLHCGYTF
D: TRBD2; V: TRBV18; J: TRBJ2-3; size: few; length: 16; DNA: TGTGCCAGCTCACCTGGGACTAGCGGGGGTCAGGATACGCAGTATTTT; CDR3: CASSPGTSGGQDTQYF
D: NA; V: TRBV18; J: TRBJ2-7; size: NA; length: 15; DNA: TGTGCCAGCTCACGGGACATATCAAGCTCCTACGAGCAGTACTTC; CDR3: CASSRDISSSYEQYF
D: TRBD1; V: TRBV20-1; J: TRBJ1-2; size: NA; length: 14; DNA: TGCAGTGCTACACAGGGGGTTGGGCTCTATGGCTACACCTTC; CDR3: CSATQGVGLYGYTF
D: TRBD1; V: TRBV5-1; J: TRBJ2-2; size: NA; length: 18; DNA: TGCGCCAGCAGCCTCCTCTCCAATCCGGGACAGAGCACCGGGGAGCTGTTTTTT; CDR3: CASSLLSNPGQSTGELFF